Sequencing of this T cell receptor beta chain was carried out in a study of human T cells and chemical hapten exposure. Findings of the study overall: TCRs whose frequency exceeded 1 in 1000 remained the same following DPC sensitization.

Germline values: CDR1 SGHRS, CDR2 YFSETQ. The CDR3 length is 16 residues. With V trimmed by 3 bases and J by 0 bases, 7 bases remained unmatched. Individual cDNA molecules had unique molecular identifiers attached to them by the library. One entry per CDR3 protein results from TCRdb running MiXCR on the RACE reads. Here the sample spans 100,000 or so distinct CDR3 sequences, 34% being singletons. Time point defined: patch test 3, about 24 weeks after DPC sensitization. Treatment of the sample: therapeutic diphenylcyclopropenone sensitization with weekly scalp DPC. Comments on this clonotype: What it binds is unknown.

V is TRBV5-1 and J is TRBJ2-3, with 7 bases fitting TRBD2. The sequenced sample was whole blood, obtained in connection with sensitization to the hapten diphenylcyclopropenone (DPC). The sequence came from a man aged 35 to 55 with alopecia areata. Some clones in this sample may be carry-over from other donors' samples. The CDR3: CASSSSGGGSTDTQYF. The DNA of the CDR3 is TGCGCCAGCAGCTCATCCGGCGGGGGTAGCACAGATACGCAGTATTTT.